This T cell receptor (beta chain) originates from a study of cytomegalovirus exposure and HLA in healthy donors. Study in general: When about 400 donors were genotyped, 81% of them were found to fall in the Caucasian-associated ancestry cluster.

General observations from the study: In a later analysis, roughly 17,000 TCR beta sequences were associated with HLA alleles at 0.05 false discovery rate. Only CMV serostatus was available as immune exposure information.

It was with 60 Vbeta and 13 Jbeta primers that the PCR ran. The method was immunoSEQ multiplex PCR; TCRdb's version includes in-frame clones alone and lacks a portion of them. The sample includes 100,000 or so clones, around 70% of them seen just once. On this clone itself: Its antigen is still unknown.

Germline V gene data show CDR1 as SGHNT and CDR2 as YENEEA. Trimming took 5 bases from V and 7 from J; bases not matched to a gene: 8. CDR3 size: 15 residues. Input material: PBMCs. The rearrangement joins TRBV11-3 to TRBJ2-2; 9 nucleotides line up with TRBD1. This receptor was identified in a man aged 35 to 55 in good health and CMV-seropositive. CDR3 DNA sequence: TGTGCCAGCAGCCCCGGGACAGGGCAGGACGGGGAGCTGTTTTTT. Residues: CASSPGTGQDGELFF. Combining the CDR3 with reference TRBV11-3 and TRBJ2-2 gives the whole variable domain EAGVVQSPRYKIIEKKQPVAFWCNPISGHNTLYWYLQNLGQGPELLIRYENEEAVDDSQLPKDRFSAERLKGVDSTLKIQPAELGDSAVYLCASSPGTGQDGELFFGEGSRLTVL.